The 24 T cell receptor beta chains below all came from one sample that was sequenced in a study of T cells in Graves' hyperthyroidism and ophthalmopathy. The investigators amplified TCR beta CDR3 regions from RNA transcripts. TCR CDR3 underwent first-round RT-PCR with the HTBI primer set. MiXCR, applied by TCRdb to the multiplex PCR reads, yields one record per CDR3 protein. The sample consists of a few hundred thousand distinct CDR3 sequences, more than 15% of them appearing once. Source material: blood. These TCRs come from a woman in her thirties or forties with Graves' ophthalmopathy.

This clonotype was counted only a few times. The V and J genes are TRBV7-9 and TRBJ2-5; a possible D gene is TRBD2 (5 bases). V was shortened by 5 bases and J by 0 bases, with 13 bases between the two germline ends. The CDR3 covers 15 residues. Germline CDR1 reads SEHNR; CDR2 reads FQNEAQ (reference sequence). The CDR3 here is CASSPPGMDQETQYF. The CDR3 DNA sequence: TGTGCCAGCAGCCCTCCGGGAATGGACCAAGAGACCCAGTACTTC. Looking up the rest from reference TRBV7-9 and TRBJ2-5 gives the full variable domain: DTGVSQNPRHKITKRGQNVTFRCDPISEHNRLYWYRQTLGQGPEFLTYFQNEAQLEKSRLLSDRFSAERPKGSFSTLEIQRTEQGDSAMYLCASSPPGMDQETQYFGPGTRLLVL.

This clonotype has at least ten counts. The chain links TRBV12-3 or TRBV12-4 to TRBJ1-1; D unclear. The CDR3 is 14 residues long. The V end lost 6 bases, the J end lost 6 bases, and 17 bases lay between the germline ends. In nucleotides, the CDR3 is TGTGCCAGCAGCCTCTCGGGTGACGTGGCTGAAGCTTTCTTT. This codes for CASSLSGDVAEAFF.

This clonotype was seen at least ten times. The rearrangement joins TRBV30 to TRBJ1-2; D perhaps matches TRBD1 (5 bases). CDR1 is GTSNPN, CDR2 SVGIG, per germline (reference sequence). Trimming stripped 1 base from V and 0 bases from J, with 15 bases between. This CDR3 spans 16 amino acids. The CDR3 DNA is TGTGCCTGGAGTGATGGTTGGGGACTGGCTAACTATGGCTACACCTTC. Protein sequence: CAWSDGWGLANYGYTF.

V and J are TRBV19 and TRBJ1-1; D ambiguous. CDR1 is LNHDA and CDR2 is SQIVND in the germline V gene (reference sequence). Trimming cost V 3 bases and J 4 bases, with 12 bases left between them. This CDR3 contains 14 residues. The CDR3 DNA is TGTGCCAGTAGTATCTTAGATTTTGCCACTGAAGCTTTCTTT. It is translated as CASSILDFATEAFF.

This clonotype has ten or more counts. The chain links TRBV6-5 to TRBJ2-7, with D possibly TRBD2 on 5 matching bases. Between the trimmed V and J ends, which lost 2 bases and 0 bases, there was a span of 11 bases. The V gene's germline CDR1 is MNHEY and CDR2 SVGAGI. This CDR3 spans 15 amino acids. CDR3 sequence: CASSYTADLSYEQYF. The DNA for the CDR3 is TGTGCCAGCAGTTACACAGCGGACCTCTCCTACGAGCAGTACTTC.

V gene TRBV20-1 combines with J gene TRBJ2-1; D remains unclear. The V and J ends lost 3 bases and 5 bases respectively, with 14 bases between them. This CDR3 region has 14 residues. Germline CDR1 reads DFQATT; CDR2 reads SNEGSKA (reference sequence). The CDR3, as DNA: TGCAGTGCTAGTGGCCATCATAAGGACAATGAGCAGTTCTTC. Translation: CSASGHHKDNEQFF.

This chain uses TRBV7-2 with TRBJ1-3, with no clear D. Trimming cost V 3 bases and J 2 bases, with 14 bases left between them. This CDR3 spans 16 amino acids. Germline V lookup: CDR1 SGHTA, CDR2 FQGNSA. CDR3 nucleotides: TGTGCCAGCAGCTTTATTCCGGGAAGGACTGGAAACACCATATATTTT. Amino acid sequence: CASSFIPGRTGNTIYF.

The CDR3 DNA reads TGTGCCAGCGGAAGTCGGACTAGCAGCTCGGAGGAGCAGTTCTTC. Amino acids: CASGSRTSSSEEQFF. J is TRBJ2-1 and V is TRBV6-1, with 8 bases identical to TRBD2. Germline CDR1 is MNHNS and CDR2 is SASEGT. This CDR3 has 15 amino acids. V was clipped by 8 bases and J by 10 bases; unmatched bases: 16.

This clonotype has ten or more counts. This chain links TRBV20-1 with TRBJ1-1; possible D gene TRBD1, 5 bases. This CDR3 comprises 13 residues. Germline V lookup: CDR1 DFQATT, CDR2 SNEGSKA (reference sequence). V lost 0 bases and J 3 bases, leaving 8 bases between the germline ends. CDR3 sequence: CSAREGADTEAFF. DNA for the CDR3: TGCAGTGCTAGAGAAGGGGCTGACACTGAAGCTTTCTTT.

The chain joins TRBV2 to TRBJ1-4, with a possible D match to TRBD1 (6 bases). V was cut by 8 bases and J by 6 bases, with 16 bases left in between. The CDR3 sequence is 14 residues long. CDR1 and CDR2 from the germline V gene are SNHLY and FYNNEI. CDR3 loop: CASAPGGPYEKLFF. The CDR3, as DNA: TGTGCCAGCGCTCCCGGGGGGCCTTATGAAAAACTGTTTTTT.

This clonotype was observed many times. The CDR3 DNA is TGTGCCAGCAGTTTAGAGCTAGCGGCGAGAGATACGCAGTATTTT. Translation gives CASSLELAARDTQYF. This chain uses TRBV12-3 or TRBV12-4 with TRBJ2-3, with 7 bases matching TRBD2. Trimming cost V 1 base and J 5 bases; bases outside gene matches: 6. This CDR3 has 15 amino acids.

This clonotype was recorded a few times. A read error is possible here, since a much larger clone lies one base away. This chain joins TRBV12-3 or TRBV12-4 and TRBJ1-1; D gene ambiguous. The CDR3 is 14 residues long. CDR3 bases: TGTGCCAGCAGTCCCTCCTTGGGGAACACTGGAGCTTTCTTT. Protein sequence: CASSPSLGNTGAFF.

This chain links TRBV5-1 with TRBJ2-1; TRBD2 might be the D (5 bases). The germline V gene encodes CDR1 SGHRS and CDR2 YFSETQ. V shed 0 bases and J shed 3 bases, with 16 bases lying between them. CDR3 size: 17 residues. The CDR3 sequence is CASSLGNMSGYYNEQFF. In DNA form, the CDR3 reads TGCGCCAGCAGCTTGGGAAACATGAGCGGCTACTACAATGAGCAGTTCTTC.

This clonotype appeared a few times. The chain combines TRBV30 with TRBJ1-1; no clear D. This CDR3 has 15 amino acids. Germline CDR1 is GTSNPN and CDR2 is SVGIG (reference sequence). Trimming took off 2 bases at V and 2 bases at J, with 15 bases between the two ends. In DNA form, the CDR3 reads TGTGCCTGGAGTTATCCGGAAGGGAGAAACACTGAAGCTTTCTTT. Protein product: CAWSYPEGRNTEAFF.

This chain joins TRBV6-2 or TRBV6-3 and TRBJ2-7, with D possibly being TRBD1 or TRBD2 (5 bases each). There are 14 residues in the CDR3. Trimming shortened V by 5 bases and J by 3 bases, and 14 bases separated the two germline ends. Looked up from germline, CDR1 is MNHEY and CDR2 is SVGEGT. This CDR3 is CASSKGRGGYEQYF. In DNA form, the CDR3 reads TGTGCCAGCAGTAAGGGTCGTGGGGGCTACGAGCAGTACTTC.

This clonotype appeared a single time. In nucleotides, the CDR3 is TGTGCCAGCTACGGTGTAGTTAACTATGGCTACACCTTC. Translated: CASYGVVNYGYTF. The chain couples TRBV6-2 or TRBV6-3 to TRBJ1-2; D call uncertain. This CDR3 contains 13 residues. V gave up 8 bases and J gave up 1 base, with 11 bases separating them. The V gene's germline CDR1 is MNHEY and CDR2 SVGEGT.

This clonotype was seen only a few times. The rearrangement links TRBV4-1 to TRBJ1-5; the D gene is possibly TRBD1 (6 bases). From germline, CDR1 is MGHRA and CDR2 YSYEKL. The CDR3 runs to 16 residues. V was cut by 3 bases and J by 3 bases, with 15 bases left in between. CDR3 sequence (DNA): TGCGCCAGCAGCCAGCCGACAGGAAATTTCAATCAGCCCCAGCATTTT. This gives the protein CASSQPTGNFNQPQHF.

The CDR3 DNA reads TGTGCCAGCAGTGAATGGGGGCAACTCTCCTACAATGAGCAGTTCTTC. This translates into CASSEWGQLSYNEQFF. V gene TRBV6-1 combines with J gene TRBJ2-1; tentatively, D is TRBD1 (6 bases). The CDR3 spans 16 residues. In germline, CDR1 is MNHNS, CDR2 SASEGT. V was trimmed by 2 bases and J by 0 bases, leaving 11 bases between them.

This clonotype has ten or more counts. The chain joins TRBV7-2 to TRBJ1-1; a possible D gene is TRBD1 (5 bases). CDR1 SGHTA and CDR2 FQGNSA come from the germline V gene. The CDR3 spans 16 residues. Trimming removed 5 bases from V and 4 bases from J, with 20 bases in between. The CDR3 sequence: CASSPRGSGRSTEAFF. The CDR3 bases are TGTGCCAGCAGCCCTCGGGGGTCAGGGAGGTCCACTGAAGCTTTCTTT.

This clonotype was seen repeatedly, ten times or more. V usage is TRBV18 and J usage is TRBJ1-1, with D perhaps matching TRBD1 (5 bases). Germline V gene data show CDR1 as KGHSH and CDR2 as LQKENI. V gave up 6 bases and J gave up 4 bases, with 21 bases separating them. The CDR3 sequence is 16 residues long. CDR3 region: CASSPREGARVTEAFF. DNA for the CDR3: TGTGCCAGCTCGCCAAGAGAAGGGGCGCGGGTCACTGAAGCTTTCTTT.

This clonotype has ten or more counts. This chain joins TRBV5-1 and TRBJ2-1; TRBD1 matches at 9 bases. V trimming: 4 bases; J trimming: 0 bases; junction bases outside the gene matches: 11. This CDR3 has 18 amino acids. CDR1 is SGHRS, CDR2 YFSETQ, per germline. CDR3 in DNA: TGCGCCAGCAGCACCCCTGGGACAGGGTCGAGCTCCTACAATGAGCAGTTCTTC. It yields the protein CASSTPGTGSSSYNEQFF.

This clonotype was seen many times. The chain carries TRBV10-2 and TRBJ2-7; D call uncertain. With 3 bases removed from V and 2 bases from J, the gap between germline ends came to 8 bases. Per the germline V gene, CDR1 is WSHSY and CDR2 is SAAADI. There are 13 residues in the CDR3. The CDR3 loop is CASSEKETYEQYF. For the CDR3, the DNA is TGCGCCAGCAGTGAAAAGGAAACCTACGAGCAGTACTTC.

This clonotype was observed a handful of times. V usage is TRBV5-1 and J usage is TRBJ1-3; D possibly corresponds to TRBD1 (5 bases). Trimming left V 0 bases short and J 0 bases short, with 13 bases between. Germline V gene sequence: CDR1 SGHRS, CDR2 YFSETQ. CDR3 length equals 17 residues. The CDR3 DNA sequence: TGCGCCAGCAGCTTGGGGGGACTGAAGTCCTCTGGAAACACCATATATTTT. This codes for CASSLGGLKSSGNTIYF.

The sample holds one count of this clonotype. This rearrangement joins TRBV2 to TRBJ2-1; TRBD2 matches 9 bases. The CDR3 is made up of 15 amino acids. The trim removed 3 bases at V and 7 bases at J, leaving 7 bases unmatched. Germline V gives CDR1 SNHLY, CDR2 FYNNEI. CDR3 amino acids: CASSDGVAGENEQFF. The DNA for the CDR3 is TGTGCCAGCAGTGATGGGGTAGCGGGAGAGAATGAGCAGTTCTTC.